These 20 T cell receptor beta chains came from one sample sequenced in a study of blood T cell repertoires in COVID-19. Method: immunoSEQ multiplex PCR; TCRdb's copy keeps in-frame clones and lacks some. The top ten clones hold around 1.9% of a sample with roughly 230,000 clones, roughly 90% of them seen once. The source material was peripheral blood. These TCRs come from a woman aged 60-70 years with COVID-19, enrolled during active disease.

The V gene is TRBV4-3, the J gene TRBJ2-3, with 10 bases matching TRBD2. The trim removed 0 bases at V and 1 base at J, leaving 7 bases unmatched. The CDR3 sequence is 18 residues long. Germline values: CDR1 LGHNA, CDR2 YSLEER. Written as DNA, the CDR3 is TGCGCCAGCAGCCAAGAATACGGGCTAGCGGGGGGCACAGATACGCAGTATTTT. It specifies CASSQEYGLAGGTDTQYF.

The chain joins TRBV6-5 to TRBJ1-3; D is ambiguous. The CDR3 consists of 15 residues. Germline CDR1 is MNHEY and CDR2 is SVGAGI. Trimming cost V 6 bases and J 0 bases, with 12 bases left between them. The CDR3 nucleotides read TGTGCCAGCAGCCCGGGATCGTACTCTGGAAACACCATATATTTT. Translated: CASSPGSYSGNTIYF.

J is TRBJ1-1 and V is TRBV21-1. TRBV21-1 is a pseudogene segment. The CDR3 has 17 residues. The CDR3 DNA sequence: TGTGCCAGCAGCAAAGAATTTGGGGGGGAGGCCCACACTGAAGCTTTCTTT. Translating gives CASSKEFGGEAHTEAFF.

This clone was counted once. This sequence joins TRBV19 and TRBJ2-1; 7 nucleotides agree with TRBD2. Germline trimming cut 7 bases from V and 4 bases from J; bases unmatched to any gene: 10. Germline CDR1 reads LNHDA; CDR2 reads SQIVND (reference sequence). The CDR3 has 15 residues. CDR3 bases: TGTGCCAGTAAGTTTACGGGGGGATTGTACAATGAGCAGTTCTTC. Residues: CASKFTGGLYNEQFF.

V gene TRBV29-1 combines with J gene TRBJ1-5; possibly TRBD1 for D (6 bases). Germline values: CDR1 SQVTM, CDR2 ANQGSEA. Trimming removed 6 bases at V and 4 bases at J, with 13 bases between. The CDR3 has 13 amino acids. CDR3 bases: TGCAGCGTGGGGGACAAGGCTAATCAGCCCCAGCATTTT. Amino acid sequence: CSVGDKANQPQHF.

This clone has ten or more counts. This chain joins TRBV18 and TRBJ2-2, with D unresolved. This CDR3 contains 14 residues. Germline-derived CDR1 and CDR2 are KGHSH and LQKENI. Deletions cut 2 bases from V and 3 bases from J, with 7 bases between. In nucleotides, the CDR3 is TGTGCCAGCTCACCAGAGAGATACACCGGGGAGCTGTTTTTT. Protein: CASSPERYTGELFF.

The chain recombines TRBV21-1 with TRBJ1-5; TRBD1, as called in the table, went unchecked against the DNA. TRBV21-1 counts as a pseudogene. The CDR3 covers 16 residues. The CDR3 sequence: CANLIPQDRAHQPQHF. CDR3 sequence (DNA): TGTGCCAACCTAATTCCTCAGGACAGGGCTCATCAGCCCCAGCATTTT.

The V and J genes are TRBV7-2 and TRBJ1-1, with a weak D call TRBD1 (5 bases). Between the trimmed V and J ends, which lost 5 bases and 4 bases, there was a span of 20 bases. Germline CDR1 reads SGHTA; CDR2 reads FQGNSA. The CDR3 is made up of 16 amino acids. The chain's CDR3 is CASSVMRGQRGTEAFF. CDR3 coding DNA: TGTGCCAGCAGCGTCATGAGGGGCCAGCGGGGCACTGAAGCTTTCTTT.

The chain uses TRBV7-2 and TRBJ1-1; a possible D gene is TRBD1 (6 bases). The CDR3 consists of 18 residues. The germline V and J ends were trimmed by 0 bases and 0 bases, with 17 bases remaining between them. Germline V CDR1 and CDR2: SGHTA, FQGNSA. CDR3 sequence (DNA): TGTGCCAGCAGCTTAGCCGGGGGGCGGTTCCAGTTGAACACTGAAGCTTTCTTT. As protein: CASSLAGGRFQLNTEAFF.

The V gene is TRBV6-1, the J gene TRBJ2-1; 9 bases line up with TRBD2. Germline lookup yields CDR1 MNHNS and CDR2 SASEGT. The ends lost 1 base at V and 7 bases at J; junction bases unmatched: 8. This CDR3 is built from 16 residues. Written as DNA, the CDR3 is TGTGCCAGCAGTGAAGTTCCGGGACTAGCTTCGAATGAGCAGTTCTTC. It translates to CASSEVPGLASNEQFF.

The chain joins TRBV5-6 to TRBJ1-3; TRBD1 matches 7 bases. Trimming at V came to 8 bases and at J to 6 bases, leaving 8 bases not matched to a gene. The CDR3 has 13 residues. The V gene's germline CDR1 is SGHDT and CDR2 YYEEEE. CDR3: CASTLGTENTIYF. The CDR3 nucleotides read TGTGCCAGTACACTGGGGACAGAAAACACCATATATTTT.

V gene TRBV10-3 combines with J gene TRBJ1-2, with 8 nucleotides matching TRBD1. V gave up 2 bases and J gave up 2 bases; unmatched junction bases: 4. The CDR3 runs 15 residues. Germline CDR1 reads ENHRY; CDR2 reads SYGVKD. The CDR3 loop is CAISEPGQENYGYTF. The CDR3 nucleotides read TGTGCCATCAGTGAGCCGGGACAGGAGAACTATGGCTACACCTTC.

V and J are TRBV10-3 and TRBJ1-4; unclear D gene. The CDR3 is 15 amino acids. V was shortened by 4 bases and J by 0 bases, with 9 bases between the two germline ends. Per germline, CDR1 ENHRY and CDR2 SYGVKD. CDR3 protein: CAISVGGATNEKLFF. The DNA of the CDR3 is TGTGCCATCAGTGTGGGTGGAGCAACTAATGAAAAACTGTTTTTT.

The chain joins TRBV3-1 (or the pseudogene TRBV3-2) to TRBJ1-6, with 10 positions matching TRBD1. This CDR3 spans 14 amino acids. The ends lost 4 bases at V and 9 bases at J; junction bases unmatched: 3. Germline loops: CDR1 LGHDT, CDR2 YNNKEL (reference sequence). In DNA, the CDR3 is TGTGCCAGCAGCCGCGGGACAGGGGTTTCACCCCTCCACTTT. Its translation: CASSRGTGVSPLHF.

The J gene is TRBJ1-2, the V gene TRBV19, with TRBD1 identical over 9 bases. Germline-derived CDR1 and CDR2 are LNHDA and SQIVND (reference sequence). V lost 4 bases to trimming and J lost 4 bases; unmatched junction nucleotides: 10. This CDR3 spans 16 amino acids. The CDR3 region is CASSTWWGQGAYGYTF. DNA for the CDR3: TGTGCCAGTAGTACCTGGTGGGGACAGGGAGCCTATGGCTACACCTTC.

V and J are TRBV4-1 and TRBJ2-7, with 10 bases matching TRBD1. The CDR3 consists of 15 residues. In germline, CDR1 is MGHRA, CDR2 YSYEKL. V was clipped by 1 base and J by 5 bases; unmatched bases: 5. The CDR3: CASSQGDRGLNEQYF. CDR3 nucleotide sequence: TGCGCCAGCAGCCAAGGGGACAGGGGCCTAAACGAGCAGTACTTC.

This rearrangement joins TRBV4-3 to TRBJ2-7, with 10 bases identical to TRBD2. J was trimmed by 0 bases and V by 3 bases; bases with no gene match: 2. In germline, CDR1 is LGHNA, CDR2 YSLEER. CDR3 size: 15 residues. The CDR3 region has the DNA TGCGCCAGCAGCCAGAGGACTAGCGGCTCCTACGAGCAGTACTTC. This encodes CASSQRTSGSYEQYF.

In DNA form, the CDR3 reads TGTGCCAGCAGCTCAGTAAACGGGGGGGAGCTGTTTTTT. This translates into CASSSVNGGELFF. The chain joins TRBV5-4 to TRBJ2-2; D remains ambiguous. The V end lost 3 bases, the J end lost 8 bases, and 11 bases lay between the germline ends. CDR1 is SGHNT and CDR2 is YYREEE in the germline V gene (reference sequence). CDR3 length: 13 residues.

The chain carries TRBV6-2 or TRBV6-3 and TRBJ1-2; D uncertain. V was cut by 2 bases and J by 6 bases, with 16 bases left in between. The germline V gene has CDR1 MNHEY and CDR2 SVGEGT. This CDR3 region has 15 residues. CDR3 amino acids: CASSYPSAGFDGYTF. DNA of the CDR3: TGTGCCAGCAGTTACCCATCGGCGGGTTTTGATGGCTACACCTTC.

The chain recombines TRBV19 with TRBJ1-5, with TRBD1 identical over 8 bases. Trimming took 4 bases from V and 7 from J; bases not matched to a gene: 12. Germline assignment: CDR1 LNHDA and CDR2 SQIVND (reference sequence). The CDR3 is 16 residues long. CDR3 residues: CASSSPGTGGSQPQHF. The CDR3 nucleotides read TGTGCCAGTAGTAGTCCCGGGACAGGCGGGTCACAGCCCCAGCATTTT.